This T cell receptor (beta chain) was identified in a study of control samples from healthy donors and cancer patients. Deletions cut 0 bases from V and 4 bases from J, with 20 bases between. CDR1 is MNHEY, CDR2 SVGEGT, per germline. This CDR3 has 18 residues. This table comes from immunoSEQ multiplex PCR, and its TCRdb copy is limited to in-frame clones, with some not included. The table has around 140,000 clones, roughly 90% seen once. Sequenced input: PBMCs. The source of this sequence is a man aged 45-60 years with head and neck cancer. The chain links TRBV6-2 or TRBV6-3 to TRBJ2-3, with TRBD1 as a possible D gene (6 bases). The CDR3 reads CASSYSRAGGSGADTQYF. CDR3 DNA sequence: TGTGCCAGCAGTTACTCGAGAGCTGGCGGGTCAGGGGCAGATACGCAGTATTTT.